What follows describes a single TCR beta chain. Germline CDR1 and CDR2: MNHNS and SASEGT. V was clipped by 2 bases and J by 0 bases, with 13 bases between them. The CDR3 runs to 17 residues. The assay was immunoSEQ multiplex PCR, and TCRdb's table has in-frame clones only and misses some. The sample records 200,000 to 300,000 clones, approximately 86% being singletons. This sample stems from a study of blood T cell repertoires in COVID-19. Study background: Acute and convalescent COVID-19 samples came from the United States, Italy and Spain. T cells, B-cell-depleted T cells, or PBMCs supplied cDNA or gDNA.

Seattle participants joined during active infection and were tracked over time. The chain links TRBV6-1 to TRBJ2-2, with D maybe TRBD2 (6 bases). The receptor comes from a woman in her fifties or sixties with COVID-19, enrolled during active disease. The sequenced sample consisted of peripheral blood. The CDR3 loop is CASSELGSGTNTGELFF. The CDR3 DNA reads as TGTGCCAGCAGTGAACTCGGTAGCGGAACGAACACCGGGGAGCTGTTTTTT.